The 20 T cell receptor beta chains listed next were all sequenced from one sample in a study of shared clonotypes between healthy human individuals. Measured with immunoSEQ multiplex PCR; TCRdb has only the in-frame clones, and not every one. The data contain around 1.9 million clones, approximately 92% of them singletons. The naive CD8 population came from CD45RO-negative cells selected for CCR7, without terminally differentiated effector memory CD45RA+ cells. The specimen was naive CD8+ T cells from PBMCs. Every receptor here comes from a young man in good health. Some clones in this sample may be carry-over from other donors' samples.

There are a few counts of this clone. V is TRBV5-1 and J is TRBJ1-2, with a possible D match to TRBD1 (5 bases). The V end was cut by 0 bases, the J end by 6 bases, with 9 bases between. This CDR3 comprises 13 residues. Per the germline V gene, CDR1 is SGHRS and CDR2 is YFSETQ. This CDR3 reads CASSLDGTDGYTF. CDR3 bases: TGCGCCAGCAGCTTGGATGGGACGGATGGCTACACCTTC.

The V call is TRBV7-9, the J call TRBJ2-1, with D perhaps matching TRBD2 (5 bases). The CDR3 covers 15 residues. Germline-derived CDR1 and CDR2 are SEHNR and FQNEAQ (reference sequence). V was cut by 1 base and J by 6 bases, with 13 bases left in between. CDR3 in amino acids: CASSLGLAAFNEQFF. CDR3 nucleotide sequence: TGTGCCAGCAGCTTAGGCCTAGCTGCCTTCAATGAGCAGTTCTTC.

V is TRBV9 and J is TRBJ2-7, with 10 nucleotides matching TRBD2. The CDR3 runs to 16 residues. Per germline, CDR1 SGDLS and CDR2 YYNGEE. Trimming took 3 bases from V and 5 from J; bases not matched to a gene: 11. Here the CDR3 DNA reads TGTGCCAGCAGCGCTGGATTGGCTAGCGGGAGTGACGAGCAGTACTTC. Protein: CASSAGLASGSDEQYF. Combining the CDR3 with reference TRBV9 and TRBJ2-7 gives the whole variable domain DSGVTQTPKHLITATGQRVTLRCSPRSGDLSVYWYQQSLDQGLQFLIQYYNGEERAKGNILERFSAQQFPDLHSELNLSSLELGDSALYFCASSAGLASGSDEQYFGPGTRLTVT.

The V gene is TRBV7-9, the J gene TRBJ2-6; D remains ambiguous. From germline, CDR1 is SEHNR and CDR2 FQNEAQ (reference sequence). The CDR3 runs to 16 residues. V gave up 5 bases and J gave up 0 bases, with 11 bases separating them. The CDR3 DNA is TGTGCCAGCAGCCCACCAGTGCCCTCTGGGGCCAACGTCCTGACTTTC. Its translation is CASSPPVPSGANVLTF.

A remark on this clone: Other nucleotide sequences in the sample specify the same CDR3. The CDR3 nucleotides read TGTGCCTGGAGCCAGACAGGGGGCGGTGAAAAACTGTTTTTT. It encodes CAWSQTGGGEKLFF. The rearrangement joins TRBV30 to TRBJ1-4, with TRBD1 matching over 10 bases. After removal of 3 bases from V and 7 bases from J, the junction contained 5 bases not matched to a gene. The CDR3 is 14 residues long. The germline V gene has CDR1 GTSNPN and CDR2 SVGIG (reference sequence).

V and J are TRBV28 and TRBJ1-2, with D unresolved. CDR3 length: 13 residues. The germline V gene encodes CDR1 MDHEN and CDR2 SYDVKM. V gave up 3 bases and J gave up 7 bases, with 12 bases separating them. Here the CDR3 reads CASSFEGYFGYTF. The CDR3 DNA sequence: TGTGCCAGCAGTTTTGAGGGATACTTTGGCTACACCTTC.

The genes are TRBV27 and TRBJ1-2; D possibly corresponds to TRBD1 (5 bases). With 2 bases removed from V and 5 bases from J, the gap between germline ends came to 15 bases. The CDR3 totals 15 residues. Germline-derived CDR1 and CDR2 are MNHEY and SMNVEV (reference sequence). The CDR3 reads CASSLKGQGAYGYTF. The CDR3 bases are TGTGCCAGCAGTTTAAAAGGGCAGGGCGCTTATGGCTACACCTTC.

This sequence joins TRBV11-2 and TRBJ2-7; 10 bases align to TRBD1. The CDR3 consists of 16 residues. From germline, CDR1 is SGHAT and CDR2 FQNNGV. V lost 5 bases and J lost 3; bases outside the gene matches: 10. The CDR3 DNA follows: TGTGCCAGCAGCCCTGCCGGGACAGGGGTATTCTACGAGCAGTACTTC. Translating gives CASSPAGTGVFYEQYF.

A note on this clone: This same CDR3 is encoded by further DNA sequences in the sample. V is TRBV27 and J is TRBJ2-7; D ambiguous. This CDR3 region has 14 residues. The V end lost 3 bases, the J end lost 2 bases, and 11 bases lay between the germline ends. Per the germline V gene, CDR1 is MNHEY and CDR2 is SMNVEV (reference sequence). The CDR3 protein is CASSLGGTTYEQYF. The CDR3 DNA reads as TGTGCCAGCAGTTTGGGCGGAACGACCTACGAGCAGTACTTC.

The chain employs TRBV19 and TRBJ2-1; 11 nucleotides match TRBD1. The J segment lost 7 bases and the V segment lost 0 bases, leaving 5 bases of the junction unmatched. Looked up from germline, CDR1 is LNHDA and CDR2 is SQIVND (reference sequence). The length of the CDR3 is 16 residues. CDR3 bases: TGTGCCAGTAGTATAGAAGGGACAGGGGGAGATAATGAGCAGTTCTTC. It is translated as CASSIEGTGGDNEQFF.

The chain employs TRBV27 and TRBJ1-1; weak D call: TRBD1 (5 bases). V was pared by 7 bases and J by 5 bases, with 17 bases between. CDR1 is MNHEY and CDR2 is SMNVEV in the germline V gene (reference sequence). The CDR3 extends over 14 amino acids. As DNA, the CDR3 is TGTGCCAGCACCCCCGCCGGGGGGGTTACTGAAGCTTTCTTT. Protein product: CASTPAGGVTEAFF.

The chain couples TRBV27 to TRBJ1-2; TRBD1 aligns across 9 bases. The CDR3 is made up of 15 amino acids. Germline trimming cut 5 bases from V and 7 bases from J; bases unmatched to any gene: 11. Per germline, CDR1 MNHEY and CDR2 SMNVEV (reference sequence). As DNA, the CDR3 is TGTGCCAGCAGTCTCGTACCGGGACAGGGAATTGGCTACACCTTC. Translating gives CASSLVPGQGIGYTF.

The CDR3 coding sequence is TGTGCCAGCAGCTCGCTAGCGGGTAACACCGGGGAGCTGTTTTTT. Protein sequence: CASSSLAGNTGELFF. V gene TRBV7-2 combines with J gene TRBJ2-2; 8 bases are shared with TRBD2. V was pared by 4 bases and J by 2 bases, with 3 bases of the junction left unmatched. This CDR3 has 15 residues. CDR1 and CDR2 from the germline V gene are SGHTA and FQGNSA.

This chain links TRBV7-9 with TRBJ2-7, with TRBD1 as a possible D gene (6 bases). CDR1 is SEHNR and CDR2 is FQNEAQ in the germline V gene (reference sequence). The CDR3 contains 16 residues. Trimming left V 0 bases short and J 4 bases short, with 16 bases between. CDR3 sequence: CASSLAPQGQGYEQYF. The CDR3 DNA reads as TGTGCCAGCAGCTTAGCGCCTCAGGGGCAAGGGTACGAGCAGTACTTC.

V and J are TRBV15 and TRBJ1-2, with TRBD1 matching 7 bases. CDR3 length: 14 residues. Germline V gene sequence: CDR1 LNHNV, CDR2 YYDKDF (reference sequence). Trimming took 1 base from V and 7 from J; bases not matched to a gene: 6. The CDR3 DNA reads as TGTGCCACCAGCAGAGGACAGGGAAATGGTGGCTACACCTTC. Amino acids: CATSRGQGNGGYTF.

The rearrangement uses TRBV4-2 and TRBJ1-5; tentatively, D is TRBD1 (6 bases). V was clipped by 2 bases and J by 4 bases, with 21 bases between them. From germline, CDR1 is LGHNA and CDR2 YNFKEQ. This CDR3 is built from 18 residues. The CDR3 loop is CASSQIAAGGRPNQPQHF. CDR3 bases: TGTGCCAGCAGCCAAATCGCGGCTGGGGGCCGACCGAATCAGCCCCAGCATTTT.

Here the CDR3 DNA reads TGTGCCAGCAGTTTTCTGCAAAGGGCCGGGGAGCTGTTTTTT. Its translation: CASSFLQRAGELFF. The chain links TRBV27 to TRBJ2-2; D not resolved. The ends were cut back, 3 bases at V and 6 bases at J, with 11 bases in the middle. This CDR3 has 14 amino acids. The germline CDR1 and CDR2 sequences are MNHEY and SMNVEV (reference sequence).

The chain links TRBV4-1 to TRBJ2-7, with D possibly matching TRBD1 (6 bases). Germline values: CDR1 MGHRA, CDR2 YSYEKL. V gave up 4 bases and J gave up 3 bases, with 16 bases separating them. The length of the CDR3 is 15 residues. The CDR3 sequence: CASSLMDRSHYEQYF. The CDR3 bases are TGCGCCAGCAGCCTTATGGACAGATCCCACTACGAGCAGTACTTC.

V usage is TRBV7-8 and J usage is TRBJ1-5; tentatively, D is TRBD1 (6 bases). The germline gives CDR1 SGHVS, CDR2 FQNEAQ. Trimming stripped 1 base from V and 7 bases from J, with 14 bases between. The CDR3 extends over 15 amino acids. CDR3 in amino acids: CASSLGSGGHQPQHF. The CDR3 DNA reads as TGTGCCAGCAGCTTAGGGTCGGGGGGGCACCAGCCCCAGCATTTT.

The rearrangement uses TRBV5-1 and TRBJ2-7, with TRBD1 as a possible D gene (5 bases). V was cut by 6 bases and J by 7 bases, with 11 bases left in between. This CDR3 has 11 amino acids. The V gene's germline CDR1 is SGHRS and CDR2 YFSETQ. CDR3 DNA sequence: TGCGCCAGCAACGCAGGGAAGGAGCAGTACTTC. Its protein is CASNAGKEQYF.